These T cell receptor beta chains were read from a single sample in a study of blood T cell repertoires in COVID-19. Sequencing used immunoSEQ multiplex PCR; TCRdb keeps in-frame clones, though not all of them. Of approximately 140,000 clones in the sample, about 80% were seen once. Material: peripheral blood. The receptors derive from a woman over 75 in a cohort sampled during active or convalescent COVID-19. Both conserved end residues are part of each CDR3. The D gene is left open where the match is weak. Clone sizes are given selectively: once, few, many, or a class where the clone is expanded.

D gene	V gene	J gene	clone size	CDR3 DNA	CDR3 protein
.	TRBV4-1	TRBJ2-1	.	TGCGCCAGCAGCCAGGGGGGATGGCATGAGCAGTTCTTC	CASSQGGWHEQFF
TRBD2	TRBV7-6	TRBJ2-1	many	TGTGCCAGCAGCTTAGAGCTAGCGGGGGGGTCCTACAATGAGCAGTTCTTC	CASSLELAGGSYNEQFF
.	TRBV11-1	TRBJ1-4	.	TGTGCCAGCAGCTTAGTGGACTTCCCTGAAAAACTGTTTTTT	CASSLVDFPEKLFF
.	TRBV14	TRBJ2-2	.	TGTGCCAGCAGTCCGGCCTACAGGACCGGGGAGCTGTTTTTT	CASSPAYRTGELFF
TRBD2	TRBV28	TRBJ2-5	.	TGTGCCAGCAGTCCCCCGGTAGCGGGGGTAAGAGAGACCCAGTACTTC	CASSPPVAGVRETQYF
.	TRBV10-1	TRBJ2-1	.	TGCGCCAGCAGTGAAAGGACACCCTCCTACAATGAGCAGTTCTTC	CASSERTPSYNEQFF
.	TRBV2	TRBJ2-5	.	TGTGCCAGCAGGGCCTACAGGGGACTGAGGGAGACCCAGTACTTC	CASRAYRGLRETQYF
.	TRBV5-1	TRBJ2-5	.	TGCGCCAGCAGCGGTGGACTCGTGCAAGAGACCCAGTACTTC	CASSGGLVQETQYF
TRBD1	TRBV3-1/TRBV3-2	TRBJ1-1	.	TGTGCCAGCAGCCAATACCTACAGGGGTCAGCGGAAGCTTTCTTT	CASSQYLQGSAEAFF
TRBD1	TRBV18	TRBJ2-2	.	TGTGCCAGCTCACCATCCCAGGGGGACACCGGGGAGCTGTTTTTT	CASSPSQGDTGELFF
TRBD2	TRBV4-2	TRBJ2-7	.	TGTGCCAGCAGCCAAGATGGACTAGCGGCCTACGAGCAGTACTTC	CASSQDGLAAYEQYF
.	TRBV7-9	TRBJ2-5	.	TGTGCCAGCAGCTTATTATGGACAGAAGAGACCCAGTACTTC	CASSLLWTEETQYF
.	TRBV5-1	TRBJ2-5	.	TGCGCCAGCAGTCCCCTAGCAGATTTAGAGACCCAGTACTTC	CASSPLADLETQYF
TRBD1	TRBV19	TRBJ2-1	.	TGTGCCAGTAGTGAAGTGGGGACAGGGATAAATGAGCAGTTCTTC	CASSEVGTGINEQFF
.	TRBV5-1	TRBJ2-5	.	TGCGCCAGCACCCCATGGGCGGGGGCATCGGAGACCCAGTACTTC	CASTPWAGASETQYF
.	TRBV6-2/TRBV6-3	TRBJ2-3	.	TGTGCCAGCAGCCTATCAGGGGAAGATACGCAGTATTTT	CASSLSGEDTQYF
.	TRBV18	TRBJ1-4	.	TGTGCCAGCTCGCAGGGTCACGGGCTTATCGAAAAACTGTTTTTT	CASSQGHGLIEKLFF
TRBD1	TRBV6-6	TRBJ2-5	.	TGTGCCAGCAGTTACCGGGGGACAGGCTCGCAAGAGACCCAGTACTTC	CASSYRGTGSQETQYF
TRBD1	TRBV18	TRBJ1-1	.	TGTGCCAGCTCACCCCGGACAGGGGCAAACACTGAAGCTTTCTTT	CASSPRTGANTEAFF
.	TRBV5-6	TRBJ2-3	.	TGTGCCAGCAGCTTCCGAAGCGGTTGGGTAGGCACAGATACGCAGTATTTT	CASSFRSGWVGTDTQYF
.	TRBV19	TRBJ2-1	.	TGTGCCAGTAGCAACCTAGGAGCGCAGTTCTTC	CASSNLGAQFF
TRBD1	TRBV7-3	TRBJ2-5	.	TGTGCCAGCAGCTTATGGGGAACAGGGGAAGAGACCCAGTACTTC	CASSLWGTGEETQYF
TRBD1	TRBV5-1	TRBJ1-5	.	TGCGCCAGCAGCCCCGACAGGGACCAGCCCCAGCATTTT	CASSPDRDQPQHF
TRBD2	TRBV28	TRBJ2-1	.	TGTGCCAGCAGTCGATCGACTAGCGGGGTATTTGGTGAGCAGTTCTTC	CASSRSTSGVFGEQFF
TRBD1	TRBV7-2	TRBJ1-1	.	TGTGCCAGCAGCCCCGACAGGGGAGACACTGAAGCTTTCTTT	CASSPDRGDTEAFF
.	TRBV20-1	TRBJ1-1	.	TGCAGTGCTAGAGATACAGGGTCGGCTTTCTTT	CSARDTGSAFF
.	TRBV6-1	TRBJ1-5	few	TGTGCCAGCAGTGAAGACAGAAACCAGCATTTT	CASSEDRNQHF
TRBD2	TRBV5-4	TRBJ2-1	.	TGTGCCACTGCCCCGGGACTAGCGGGGGGGCAGCCCTACAATGAGCAGTTCTTC	CATAPGLAGGQPYNEQFF
TRBD2	TRBV7-2	TRBJ2-3	.	TGTGCCAGCAGCAGATCGGGACTAGCGGGGGGTGATACGCAGTATTTT	CASSRSGLAGGDTQYF
TRBD1	TRBV15	TRBJ1-2	.	TGTGCCACCAGCCTCGGGACAGGGAACTATGGCTACACCTTC	CATSLGTGNYGYTF
.	TRBV18	TRBJ1-4	once	TGTGCCAGCTCACCAAAGGGGCTTTTGGGTGAAAAACTGTTTTTT	CASSPKGLLGEKLFF
.	TRBV15	TRBJ2-3	once	TGTGCCACCAGCAGAGATCAGGTCCGTACGCAGTATTTT	CATSRDQVRTQYF
.	TRBV6-6	TRBJ2-3	.	TGTGCCAGCAGTTACTCCGGACTAAGCACAGATACGCAGTATTTT	CASSYSGLSTDTQYF
.	TRBV28	TRBJ1-2	.	TGTGCCAGCAGTTTATCTCCAGGCCAGGGTGGCTACACCTTC	CASSLSPGQGGYTF
TRBD1	TRBV6-5	TRBJ1-3	.	TGTGCCAGCAGTTATTCAACAGGGGCCGGAAACACCATATATTTT	CASSYSTGAGNTIYF
.	TRBV4-2	TRBJ2-1	.	TGTGCCAGCAGTAGGAACGGGGGGCAACTCAATGAGCAGTTCTTC	CASSRNGGQLNEQFF
.	TRBV21-1	TRBJ1-6	.	TGTGCCAGCAGCAAAACGCGGGGTCGCTCCTATAATTCACCCCTCCACTTT	CASSKTRGRSYNSPLHF
.	TRBV12-3/TRBV12-4	TRBJ1-2	.	TGTGCCAGCAGTCGACAGTTCGGCTACACCTTC	CASSRQFGYTF
.	TRBV4-1	TRBJ2-7	.	TGCGCCAGCAGCCAAGAGGGTGGAGGGGTCGGAGAGCAGTACTTC	CASSQEGGGVGEQYF